The 8 T cell receptor beta chains below come from one sample, sequenced in a study of post-analysis software for immune sequencing data. The antigens these receptors bind are not known. Tagging with unique molecular identifiers was a feature of the TCR beta cDNA libraries. TCRdb recomputed calls from the PCR reads with MiXCR, one row per CDR3 protein. Among fewer than 850,000 distinct CDR3 sequences listed, approximately 30% were seen once. General study points: Roughly five TRBV segments, including TRBV5-6, TRBV5-1 and TRBV20-1, were more frequent in patients than controls.

The specimen sequenced was blood. The origin of the receptors is a girl aged 5 to 17 with multiple sclerosis.

This clonotype was picked up many times. This CDR3 is CASRNRPGHLGKPYEQYF. The CDR3 DNA sequence: TGTGCCAGCAGAAACCGTCCGGGACACCTAGGTAAACCCTACGAGCAGTACTTC. This sequence joins TRBV28 and TRBJ2-7, with a possible D match to TRBD1 (6 bases). The CDR3 has 18 residues. CDR1 and CDR2 (germline): MDHEN, SYDVKM. V dropped 6 bases and J dropped 2 bases, with 26 bases sitting between them.

The rearrangement uses TRBV7-2 and TRBJ1-2; weak D call: TRBD1 (6 bases). V dropped 2 bases and J dropped 7 bases, with 14 bases sitting between them. Germline loops: CDR1 SGHTA, CDR2 FQGNSA. CDR3 length: 14 amino acids. The CDR3 DNA reads as TGTGCCAGCAGCTTACATCTCGGGGGCTCTGGCTACACCTTC. This codes for CASSLHLGGSGYTF.

As to this clonotype: Possible read error: a much larger clone is one base away. The DNA for the CDR3 is TGTGCCAGCAGTTCCCGGACTAGCCAGAGCCGAGGCTCCTACGAGCAGTACTTC. Translated, it gives CASSSRTSQSRGSYEQYF. V is TRBV6-5 and J is TRBJ2-7, with TRBD2 matching over 8 bases. This CDR3 contains 18 residues. In germline, CDR1 is MNHEY, CDR2 SVGAGI. The J segment lost 0 bases and the V segment lost 4 bases, leaving 14 bases of the junction unmatched.

This clonotype was recorded a few times. The rearrangement links TRBV20-1 to TRBJ2-7; 7 nucleotides agree with TRBD1. This CDR3 is 15 amino acids long. V shed 5 bases, J shed 3 bases, and the junction held 13 bases outside the gene matches. Germline-derived CDR1 and CDR2 are DFQATT and SNEGSKA (reference sequence). The CDR3 coding sequence is TGCAGTGCTGGACAAACAGACAGGGCGCGCTACGAGCAGTACTTC. Its translation: CSAGQTDRARYEQYF.

This chain links TRBV7-9 with TRBJ2-7; D is possibly TRBD1 (6 bases). The CDR3 length is 11 residues. With 5 bases removed from V and 10 bases from J, the gap between germline ends came to 12 bases. Germline-derived CDR1 and CDR2 are SEHNR and FQNEAQ (reference sequence). The CDR3 DNA is TGTGCCAGCAGCGCACAGGGTGACCAGTACTTC. Its protein product is CASSAQGDQYF.

This clonotype was picked up a small number of times. The chain carries TRBV6-6 and TRBJ2-1; D possibly uses TRBD1 or TRBD2 (6 bases each). Germline V gene lookup returns CDR1 MNHNY and CDR2 SVGAGI (reference sequence). The CDR3 sequence is 15 residues long. V gave up 8 bases and J gave up 3 bases, with 17 bases separating them. The CDR3 DNA sequence: TGTGCCAGCTCCCCCGGGGGCTCACACTACAATGAGCAGTTCTTC. This sequence encodes CASSPGGSHYNEQFF.

The chain employs TRBV20-1 and TRBJ2-5; 8 bases align to TRBD1. The ends lost 6 bases at V and 5 bases at J; junction bases unmatched: 14. The CDR3 spans 15 residues. In germline, CDR1 is DFQATT, CDR2 SNEGSKA (reference sequence). Here the CDR3 DNA reads TGCAGTGCGGAAGGCGTGGACAGGGTCTGGGAGACCCAGTACTTC. It translates to CSAEGVDRVWETQYF.

This chain links TRBV11-2 with TRBJ1-1; tentative D call: TRBD1 (5 bases). Germline values: CDR1 SGHAT, CDR2 FQNNGV. Trimming took 4 bases from V and 4 from J, leaving 13 bases between them. The CDR3 has 14 residues. CDR3 bases: TGTGCCAGCAGCTCGAGGCCTGGGGGCACTGAAGCTTTCTTT. This codes for CASSSRPGGTEAFF.